The clone carrying this T cell receptor (beta chain) showed up just a few times. What it binds is not known. These data come from a study of response to subunit inactivated influenza vaccine. General observations from the study: Each seasonal influenza vaccination, the authors suggested, recruits few new T cells.

The length of the CDR3 is 16 residues. The ends were cut back, 0 bases at V and 4 bases at J, with 18 bases in the middle. Germline CDR1 is DFQATT and CDR2 is SNEGSKA (reference sequence). TCRdb used MiXCR to reprocess the RT-PCR reads, holding one entry per CDR3 protein. The table lists 540,000 or so distinct CDR3 sequences, roughly 13% of them singletons. V and J are TRBV20-1 and TRBJ1-1; D remains ambiguous. The source of this sequence is a man aged 50 to 60 who received an inactivated influenza vaccine. The sequencing here drew on PBMCs from blood, taken roughly 46 days after vaccination. The CDR3 region is CSARDYLRRVVTEAFF. The DNA of the CDR3 is TGCAGTGCTAGAGATTACTTGCGGAGGGTGGTCACTGAAGCTTTCTTT.